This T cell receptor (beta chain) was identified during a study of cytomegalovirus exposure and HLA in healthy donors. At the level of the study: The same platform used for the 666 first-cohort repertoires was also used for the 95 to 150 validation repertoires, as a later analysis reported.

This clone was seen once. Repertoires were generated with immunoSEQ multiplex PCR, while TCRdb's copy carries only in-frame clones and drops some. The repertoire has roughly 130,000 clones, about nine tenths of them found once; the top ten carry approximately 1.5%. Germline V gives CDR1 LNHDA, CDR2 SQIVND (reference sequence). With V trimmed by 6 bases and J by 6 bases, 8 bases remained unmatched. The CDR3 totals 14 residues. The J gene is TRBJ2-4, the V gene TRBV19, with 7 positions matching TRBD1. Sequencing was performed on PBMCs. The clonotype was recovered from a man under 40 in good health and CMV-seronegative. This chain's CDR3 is CASSRRDSVNIQYF. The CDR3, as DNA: TGTGCCAGTAGCCGCCGGGACAGCGTAAACATTCAGTACTTC.